The TCR beta chain under discussion was sequenced for a study of shared clonotypes between healthy human individuals. About the study: The people who gave samples were two women and a few men aged 18 to 49. Study conclusions and caveats: In the sorted subsets, rarefaction showed sequencing was incomplete despite large depth. Across subsets, estimated richness was generally greater for naive than for memory populations.

With regard to this clone: Its antigen is not identified.

Per the original methods: ImmunoSEQ junction-only sequences lacked quality scores, so their filtering differed. TCRdb's copy holds only in-frame clones and misses some; the assay was immunoSEQ multiplex PCR. The V and J calls and clone size come from that table; D and trimming were worked out from the DNA. Among over 700,000 clones, 55% to 80% were seen once, and the ten largest hold less than 2%. The CDR3 consists of 17 residues. V shed 0 bases and J shed 2 bases, with 14 bases lying between them. Germline CDR1 and CDR2: LNHNV and YYDKDF (reference sequence). The chain combines TRBV15 with TRBJ1-5, with TRBD1 as a possible D gene (5 bases). This receptor was identified in a woman aged 25 to 39 in good health. The specimen sequenced was memory CD4+ T cells sorted from blood. Subset reported: CD45RA-negative fraction. In DNA form, the CDR3 reads TGTGCCACCAGCAGAGATAGGGGTCTCCTTGGCAATCAGCCCCAGCATTTT. As protein: CATSRDRGLLGNQPQHF.